A single sample gave rise to the 15 T cell receptor beta chains below, sequenced in a study of T cells after yellow fever vaccination. A single record per CDR3 protein comes from TCRdb applying MiXCR to the 5' RACE reads. The sample has about 300,000 distinct CDR3 sequences, around 8.6% seen once. The material was CD4+ T cells sorted from PBMCs, obtained 5 days after the yellow fever booster vaccination. These receptors came from a man in his late teens or twenties who received the YFV17D yellow fever vaccine.

This clonotype was counted a few times. The V call is TRBV15, the J call TRBJ2-1; no reliable D call. This CDR3 region has 16 residues. Germline CDR1 and CDR2: LNHNV and YYDKDF (reference sequence). V lost 3 bases and J 8 bases, leaving 20 bases between the germline ends. The CDR3 protein is CATSSSYLRHAHEQFF. CDR3 coding DNA: TGTGCCACCAGCAGTTCCTACCTCCGGCACGCCCATGAGCAGTTCTTC. Complete variable domain (other parts from reference TRBV15 and TRBJ2-1): DAMVIQNPRYQVTQFGKPVTLSCSQTLNHNVMYWYQQKSSQAPKLLFHYYDKDFNNEADTPDNFQSRRPNTSFCFLDIRSPGLGDTAMYLCATSSSYLRHAHEQFFGPGTRLTVL.

In DNA form, the CDR3 reads TGTGCCAGCAGCCTCACACAGAATCAGTACTTC. This translates into CASSLTQNQYF. This sequence joins TRBV7-2 and TRBJ2-4; no clear D. Trimming took 5 bases from V and 12 from J, leaving 11 bases between them. CDR1 SGHTA and CDR2 FQGNSA come from the germline V gene. CDR3 length equals 11 residues.

This clonotype was observed a handful of times. V and J are TRBV12-3 or TRBV12-4 and TRBJ2-6, with 7 bases aligning to TRBD2. Germline trimming cut 6 bases from V and 0 bases from J; bases unmatched to any gene: 5. The CDR3 runs 16 residues. The CDR3 loop is CASSGGGYSGANVLTF. The CDR3 DNA reads TGTGCCAGCAGCGGGGGAGGGTACTCTGGGGCCAACGTCCTGACTTTC.

The genes are TRBV11-1 and TRBJ2-1, with TRBD1 matching 12 bases. Germline CDR1 SGHAT, CDR2 FQDESV (reference sequence). The CDR3 has 16 amino acids. V lost 9 bases and J lost 5; bases outside the gene matches: 11. As DNA, the CDR3 is TGTGCCAGTGGCAGGAGGGACAGGGGGCTCCACAATGAGCAGTTCTTC. Translating gives CASGRRDRGLHNEQFF.

This clonotype occurred many times. V gene TRBV4-1 combines with J gene TRBJ1-1; D remains ambiguous. Deletions cut 0 bases from V and 4 bases from J, with 9 bases between. The CDR3 is 14 amino acids. Germline CDR1 is MGHRA and CDR2 is YSYEKL. The CDR3 loop reads CASSQDGRFTEAFF. The CDR3 DNA reads TGCGCCAGCAGCCAAGACGGCAGGTTCACTGAAGCTTTCTTT.

This clonotype was detected a few times. This rearrangement joins TRBV5-1 to TRBJ1-6, with 8 bases lining up with TRBD1. V lost 0 bases to trimming and J lost 10 bases; unmatched junction nucleotides: 9. The CDR3 totals 16 residues. Per germline, CDR1 SGHRS and CDR2 YFSETQ. The CDR3 bases are TGCGCCAGCAGCTTGGCCCCCCAGGGGGCAAACTCACCCCTCCACTTT. Translation: CASSLAPQGANSPLHF.

The V call is TRBV5-6, the J call TRBJ1-2; D is uncertain. V was pared by 0 bases and J by 3 bases, with 9 bases between. Germline CDR1 reads SGHDT; CDR2 reads YYEEEE. This CDR3 has 14 amino acids. The CDR3 loop reads CASSLGYADYGYTF. CDR3 bases: TGTGCCAGCAGCTTGGGATACGCGGACTATGGCTACACCTTC. The full variable domain, with the rest looked up from reference TRBV5-6 and TRBJ1-2, is DAGVTQSPTHLIKTRGQQVTLRCSPKSGHDTVSWYQQALGQGPQFIFQYYEEEERQRGNFPDRFSGHQFPNYSSELNVNALLLGDSALYLCASSLGYADYGYTFGSGTRLTVV.

The chain links TRBV5-1 to TRBJ2-5; weak D call: TRBD2 (5 bases). Looked up from germline, CDR1 is SGHRS and CDR2 is YFSETQ. CDR3 length: 13 amino acids. V lost 4 bases, J lost 4 bases, and 11 bases lay in between. The CDR3 loop is CASSEGGGETQYF. The CDR3 coding sequence is TGCGCCAGCAGCGAAGGTGGAGGAGAGACCCAGTACTTC.

This clonotype was seen only a few times. In DNA, the CDR3 is TGTGCCAGCAGTCCTATGGAGGGCTATGGCTACACCTTC. Its protein product is CASSPMEGYGYTF. The chain joins TRBV6-5 to TRBJ1-2; D uncertain. Per the germline V gene, CDR1 is MNHEY and CDR2 is SVGAGI. The length of the CDR3 is 13 residues. V lost 5 bases and J 4 bases, leaving 11 bases between the germline ends.

The chain uses TRBV7-2 and TRBJ1-6; D not resolved. The CDR3 runs to 13 residues. V lost 5 bases to trimming and J lost 10 bases, with 12 bases between them. Germline V CDR1 and CDR2: SGHTA, FQGNSA. The CDR3 sequence: CASSPSPGSPLHF. CDR3 nucleotides: TGTGCCAGCAGCCCATCACCTGGGTCACCCCTCCACTTT.

The sample holds many counts of this clonotype. The CDR3 reads CATSDSGTASTDTQYF. The CDR3 DNA reads TGTGCCACCAGTGATTCCGGGACAGCGAGCACAGATACGCAGTATTTT. The chain is built from TRBV24-1 and TRBJ2-3; 7 positions agree with TRBD1. Germline V gene sequence: CDR1 KGHDR, CDR2 SFDVKD. V shed 2 bases and J 0 bases; nucleotides not matched to a gene: 4. The CDR3 runs 16 residues.

This clonotype turned up a few times. The gene calls are TRBV30 and TRBJ2-1; 9 positions agree with TRBD2. Trimming cost V 0 bases and J 9 bases; bases outside gene matches: 6. In germline, CDR1 is GTSNPN, CDR2 SVGIG (reference sequence). The CDR3 covers 14 residues. DNA of the CDR3: TGTGCCTGGAGTGTAGCGAGCGGGGGGACTGAGCAGTTCTTC. Translating gives CAWSVASGGTEQFF.

This chain connects TRBV5-6 to TRBJ2-1; unclear D gene. The germline V gene has CDR1 SGHDT and CDR2 YYEEEE. V lost 2 bases, J lost 9 bases, and 9 bases lay in between. The CDR3 contains 12 residues. The CDR3 sequence is CASSFARGEQFF. The CDR3 region has the DNA TGTGCCAGCAGCTTCGCACGCGGTGAGCAGTTCTTC.

The chain is built from TRBV5-1 and TRBJ1-2; D perhaps matches TRBD1 (5 bases). The V gene's germline CDR1 is SGHRS and CDR2 YFSETQ. The CDR3 totals 16 residues. Trimming stripped 4 bases from V and 4 bases from J, with 20 bases between. The CDR3 loop is CASSRTSGTKVYGYTF. In nucleotides, the CDR3 is TGCGCCAGCAGCCGAACCTCCGGGACGAAAGTCTATGGCTACACCTTC.

J is TRBJ1-1 and V is TRBV20-1; no clear D gene. The germline V and J ends were trimmed by 0 bases and 1 base, with 9 bases remaining between them. The CDR3 has 14 residues. CDR1 and CDR2 (germline): DFQATT, SNEGSKA (reference sequence). The CDR3 DNA is TGCAGTGCTAGAGATAAGGGCGCGAACACTGAAGCTTTCTTT. Protein: CSARDKGANTEAFF.